Each of the 4 T cell receptor beta chains below was sequenced from the same sample in a study of shared clonotypes between healthy human individuals. Data came from immunoSEQ multiplex PCR; TCRdb stores just in-frame clones and leaves some out. This table holds about half a million clones, around 77% found once. Sequencing was done on a sample of PBMCs. The receptors stem from a woman in her thirties or forties in good health. Some clones in this sample may be carry-over from other donors' samples.

Comment on this clone: The same CDR3 arises from other DNA sequences in this sample as well. This sequence joins TRBV19 and TRBJ1-1; D gene uncertain. V was shortened by 1 base and J by 4 bases, with 7 bases between the two germline ends. Germline V gives CDR1 LNHDA, CDR2 SQIVND (reference sequence). The CDR3 is made up of 13 amino acids. The CDR3: CASSIVGATEAFF. CDR3 in DNA: TGTGCCAGTAGTATAGTCGGAGCCACTGAAGCTTTCTTT.

A few counts support this clone. Other DNA sequences within the sample encode an identical CDR3. The chain joins TRBV5-1 to TRBJ2-5, with 7 bases identical to TRBD2. With V trimmed by 0 bases and J by 4 bases, 15 bases remained unmatched. In germline, CDR1 is SGHRS, CDR2 YFSETQ. The CDR3 covers 18 residues. CDR3 nucleotides: TGCGCCAGCAGCTTGGGGCAGTATCTAGCGGAGGGAAGAGAGACCCAGTACTTC. Amino acid sequence: CASSLGQYLAEGRETQYF.

As regards this clone: A far larger clone is off by one base, so a read error is likely. The CDR3 does not end in the conserved phenylalanine or tryptophan, so this is likely a read error. V and J are TRBV5-1 and TRBJ2-7; 11 bases are a match to TRBD2. The junction had 5 bases not matched to a gene; V was cut back by 5 bases and J by 1 base. CDR1 and CDR2 from the germline V gene are SGHRS and YFSETQ. There are 15 residues in the CDR3. The CDR3 here is CASSTSGSRSYEQYL. The CDR3 nucleotides read TGCGCCAGCAGTACTAGCGGGAGTAGATCCTACGAGCAGTACCTC.

This sequence joins TRBV25-1 and TRBJ2-7; 9 bases are a match to TRBD2. J gave up 5 bases and V 6 bases, and 8 bases lay outside the gene matches. This CDR3 is built from 14 residues. CDR1 is MGHDK, CDR2 SYGVNS, per germline. The CDR3 bases are TGTGCCAGCAGCCCGGCGGGGGGGTTTGACGAGCAGTACTTC. It specifies CASSPAGGFDEQYF.